These 18 T cell receptor beta chains were all obtained from the same sample, sequenced in a study of shared clonotypes between healthy human individuals. TCRdb's copy holds only in-frame clones and misses some; the assay was immunoSEQ multiplex PCR. The sample gives about 1.5 million clones, 95% to 99% of which show up once; 0.45% is in the top ten. Sequenced: naive CD4+ T cells sorted from blood. Described subset: CD45RA+ positively selected. These TCRs come from a man aged 25-45 years in good health.

The rearrangement uses TRBV9 and TRBJ2-1, with D possibly being TRBD2 (5 bases). The CDR3 is 16 residues long. With 4 bases removed from V and 10 bases from J, the gap between germline ends came to 24 bases. Germline values: CDR1 SGDLS, CDR2 YYNGEE. The DNA for the CDR3 is TGTGCCAGCAGCCCCCGGGTGGACTTGCGCTTGGGGGAGCAGTTCTTC. It encodes CASSPRVDLRLGEQFF.

The V call is TRBV6-5, the J call TRBJ1-3, with D unclear. This CDR3 has 12 amino acids. Germline loops: CDR1 MNHEY, CDR2 SVGAGI. Between the trimmed V and J ends, which lost 6 bases and 0 bases, there was a span of 3 bases. The CDR3 reads CASRNSGNTIYF. For the CDR3, the DNA is TGTGCCAGCAGGAACTCTGGAAACACCATATATTTT.

The rearrangement links TRBV28 to TRBJ1-5; no clear D gene. Germline CDR1 MDHEN, CDR2 SYDVKM. The CDR3 covers 15 residues. The ends were cut back, 3 bases at V and 2 bases at J, with 11 bases in the middle. The CDR3 protein is CASSLIQSGNQPQHF. CDR3 nucleotides: TGTGCCAGCAGTTTGATCCAATCGGGCAATCAGCCCCAGCATTTT.

The rearrangement joins TRBV7-1 to TRBJ2-7, with D possibly matching TRBD2 (6 bases). TRBV7-1 is designated an ORF whose function remains uncertain. This CDR3 comprises 18 residues. Between the trimmed V and J ends, which lost 5 bases and 3 bases, there was a span of 26 bases. In DNA, the CDR3 is TGTGCCAGCAGCGCCCCAAGTGAGGGTAGCGGACGAATCTACGAGCAGTACTTC. It specifies CASSAPSEGSGRIYEQYF.

The genes are TRBV30 and TRBJ1-1, with TRBD1 matching over 7 bases. The ends lost 4 bases at V and 11 bases at J; junction bases unmatched: 10. Germline values: CDR1 GTSNPN, CDR2 SVGIG (reference sequence). The CDR3 is 12 amino acids. The CDR3 nucleotides are TGTGCCTGGAAGGGGGCGGATATTAGGGCTTTCTTT. Protein sequence: CAWKGADIRAFF.

In this sample, this clone turned up once. The chain is built from TRBV18 and TRBJ2-1, with unresolved D. Germline V CDR1 and CDR2: KGHSH, LQKENI. The ends were cut back, 2 bases at V and 0 bases at J, with 8 bases in the middle. The CDR3 spans 15 residues. The CDR3 bases are TGTGCCAGCTCACCAACCAGCGCCTCCTACAATGAGCAGTTCTTC. As protein: CASSPTSASYNEQFF.

The V call is TRBV5-4, the J call TRBJ2-1, with TRBD1 matching over 11 bases. Trimming at V came to 3 bases and at J to 3 bases, leaving 11 bases not matched to a gene. The CDR3 has 18 amino acids. Germline V gene sequence: CDR1 SGHNT, CDR2 YYREEE (reference sequence). For the CDR3, the DNA is TGTGCCAGCAGCTCGAGAAAGGGACAGGGGGTTGGCTACAATGAGCAGTTCTTC. Protein: CASSSRKGQGVGYNEQFF. The full variable domain, its missing parts supplied by reference TRBV5-4 and TRBJ2-1, is ETGVTQSPTHLIKTRGQQVTLRCSSQSGHNTVSWYQQALGQGPQFIFQYYREEENGRGNFPPRFSGLQFPNYSSELNVNALELDDSALYLCASSSRKGQGVGYNEQFFGPGTRLTVL.

The CDR3, as DNA: TGCGCCAGCAGCCAAGGGCTCTCCCCAGGACAGGGTTCCTACGAGCAGTACTTC. Residues: CASSQGLSPGQGSYEQYF. V usage is TRBV4-1 and J usage is TRBJ2-7; TRBD1 matches at 8 bases. This CDR3 has 18 amino acids. With V trimmed by 1 base and J by 1 base, 12 bases remained unmatched. CDR1 is MGHRA, CDR2 YSYEKL, per germline.

V gene TRBV5-1 combines with J gene TRBJ2-7; possible D gene TRBD1, 6 bases. The length of the CDR3 is 13 residues. V gave up 8 bases and J gave up 2 bases, with 14 bases separating them. CDR1 and CDR2 from the germline V gene are SGHRS and YFSETQ. The CDR3 reads CARKTGHAYEQYF. The CDR3 DNA sequence: TGCGCCAGAAAGACGGGACATGCCTACGAGCAGTACTTC.

CDR3 in amino acids: CASTVLDTEAFF. The CDR3 coding sequence is TGTGCCAGCACGGTCCTGGACACTGAAGCTTTCTTT. The chain employs TRBV2 and TRBJ1-1; D not certain. The CDR3 has 12 amino acids. V shed 7 bases and J shed 3 bases, with 9 bases lying between them. Germline V CDR1 and CDR2: SNHLY, FYNNEI.

The genes are TRBV28 and TRBJ2-2, with 12 nucleotides matching TRBD2. V lost 6 bases, J lost 1 base, and 6 bases stayed unmatched. This CDR3 is built from 17 residues. Germline-derived CDR1 and CDR2 are MDHEN and SYDVKM. As DNA, the CDR3 is TGTGCCAGCAGGCCAACTAGCGGGAGGTTGAACACCGGGGAGCTGTTTTTT. This codes for CASRPTSGRLNTGELFF.

The chain has TRBV6-1 and TRBJ2-7, with D hard to call. The CDR3 contains 13 residues. V gave up 4 bases and J gave up 3 bases, with 10 bases separating them. Germline V gives CDR1 MNHNS, CDR2 SASEGT. The CDR3 DNA follows: TGTGCCAGCAGTGTTGGGGATGGCTACGAGCAGTACTTC. Translation gives CASSVGDGYEQYF.

Only one count was recorded for this clone. The rearrangement links TRBV21-1 to TRBJ2-3. TRBV21-1 is a known pseudogene. The CDR3 spans 13 residues. CDR3 in DNA: TGTGCCAGCAGCAACTGGGGAACAGATACGCAGTATTTT. This sequence encodes CASSNWGTDTQYF.

Comment on this clone: This specimen includes other DNA sequences encoding the same CDR3. The CDR3 coding sequence is TGTGCCTGGAGTTTAGCAGATACGCAGTATTTT. The encoded protein is CAWSLADTQYF. The chain has TRBV30 and TRBJ2-3; D is uncertain. The CDR3 is 11 amino acids. The germline gives CDR1 GTSNPN, CDR2 SVGIG (reference sequence). V lost 2 bases to trimming and J lost 4 bases, with 4 bases between them.

The V call is TRBV5-4, the J call TRBJ2-1, with D perhaps matching TRBD1 (6 bases). The length of the CDR3 is 18 residues. Trimming cost V 3 bases and J 2 bases, with 21 bases left between them. Germline V gene data show CDR1 as SGHNT and CDR2 as YYREEE (reference sequence). The CDR3 sequence: CASSSPGTRSYTYNEQFF. The CDR3 DNA follows: TGTGCCAGCAGCTCTCCCGGGACAAGGAGCTACACCTACAATGAGCAGTTCTTC.

V usage is TRBV19 and J usage is TRBJ1-5; TRBD1 matches at 7 bases. Losses at the gene ends were 7 bases for V and 2 bases for J; bases not matched to a gene: 14. The CDR3 runs 17 residues. Germline-derived CDR1 and CDR2 are LNHDA and SQIVND (reference sequence). In DNA, the CDR3 is TGTGCCAGTATTAAGGAGGTCGGACAGGTCCGCAATCAGCCCCAGCATTTT. It translates to CASIKEVGQVRNQPQHF.

The chain carries TRBV10-3 and TRBJ2-2; tentative D call: TRBD2 (5 bases). The CDR3 covers 16 residues. V shed 3 bases and J shed 0 bases, with 11 bases lying between them. Germline assignment: CDR1 ENHRY and CDR2 SYGVKD. CDR3 in DNA: TGTGCCATCAGTGAATTTGGGGAGCCGAACACCGGGGAGCTGTTTTTT. Its translation is CAISEFGEPNTGELFF.

This chain connects TRBV5-1 to TRBJ1-4; D may be TRBD1 (5 bases). The CDR3 is made up of 15 amino acids. CDR1 and CDR2 (germline): SGHRS, YFSETQ. V shed 1 base and J shed 8 bases, with 15 bases lying between them. This CDR3 is CASSLKDSPQEKLFF. The CDR3 DNA is TGCGCCAGCAGCTTGAAAGACAGCCCCCAAGAAAAACTGTTTTTT.